This entry lists 32 T cell receptor beta chains sequenced from one sample in a study of Ad26.COV2.S vaccination and SARS-CoV-2 variants (dated by TCRdb to 2020 to 2023). In light of the paper, this sample's treatment or condition label describes: roughly 18 received Ad26.COV2.S at low or high dose, single or two shots; roughly 5 received placebo; per-sample allocation not given. Repertoires of vaccine and placebo recipients were sequenced from samples collected on day 63 after the first injection. The method was the immunoSEQ multiplex PCR assay. TCRdb took over this immuneACCESS table, retaining in-frame rearrangements with V and J assigned. Such tables are incomplete; in checked studies, under half of the missing clones stem from an unresolved V gene, and the remainder is unexplained. For this sample there are 250,000 or so clones; approximately 90% appear just once. Of the sample, 2.5% to 3.5% falls within the top ten clones.

Source: peripheral blood, taken in a trial of Ad26.COV2.S vaccine versus placebo. Receptors originate from a person aged 18-65 years who received the Ad26.COV2.S COVID-19 vaccine or a placebo.

The rearrangement joins TRBV7-2 to TRBJ1-4, with D perhaps matching TRBD1 (6 bases). Germline-derived CDR1 and CDR2 are SGHTA and FQGNSA. With 8 bases removed from V and 7 bases from J, the gap between germline ends came to 17 bases. The CDR3 consists of 14 residues. In DNA form, the CDR3 reads TGTGCCAGCTCAGAGGGGGGGGCAGGTGAAAAACTGTTTTTT. Residues: CASSEGGAGEKLFF.

The chain combines TRBV7-8 with TRBJ2-5; TRBD1 matches 7 bases. The CDR3 has 13 residues. The germline V gene encodes CDR1 SGHVS and CDR2 FQNEAQ. V lost 5 bases and J lost 5; bases outside the gene matches: 5. This chain's CDR3 is CASSQGQLETQYF. In nucleotides, the CDR3 is TGTGCCAGCAGCCAGGGACAGCTGGAGACCCAGTACTTC.

The sample holds one count of this clone. The chain uses TRBV13 and TRBJ1-2; possible D gene TRBD1, 6 bases. This CDR3 spans 15 amino acids. V was clipped by 4 bases and J by 3 bases, with 15 bases between them. Germline values: CDR1 PRHDT, CDR2 FYEKMQ (reference sequence). The CDR3 DNA follows: TGTGCCAGCAGCTCCCAGACAGGATCTTACTATGGCTACACCTTC. Its translation: CASSSQTGSYYGYTF.

The gene calls are TRBV5-1 and TRBJ2-3, with TRBD1 identical over 9 bases. V was clipped by 0 bases and J by 5 bases; unmatched bases: 4. The CDR3 extends over 15 amino acids. Per germline, CDR1 SGHRS and CDR2 YFSETQ. The CDR3, as DNA: TGCGCCAGCAGCTTGGACAGGGGGCGGATAGATACGCAGTATTTT. It encodes CASSLDRGRIDTQYF.

Here the CDR3 reads CAISETGQVYNEQFF. The CDR3 DNA is TGTGCCATCAGTGAAACGGGACAGGTCTACAATGAGCAGTTCTTC. The chain uses TRBV10-3 and TRBJ2-1; TRBD1 agrees at 8 bases. In germline, CDR1 is ENHRY, CDR2 SYGVKD. The V gene end was trimmed by 3 bases and the J gene end by 3 bases; junction bases not matched to a gene: 4. CDR3 size: 15 residues.

The count of this clone is one. The chain is built from TRBV18 and TRBJ1-4; D ambiguous. Trimming removed 2 bases from V and 5 bases from J, with 12 bases in between. The CDR3 is 15 amino acids. Germline V gives CDR1 KGHSH, CDR2 LQKENI. The CDR3 protein is CASSPSGSVNEKLFF. The CDR3 nucleotides are TGTGCCAGCTCACCATCGGGGTCTGTGAATGAAAAACTGTTTTTT.

The chain has TRBV3-1 (or the pseudogene TRBV3-2) and TRBJ2-7, with TRBD1 as a possible D gene (5 bases). Trimming stripped 2 bases from V and 4 bases from J, with 9 bases between. Germline CDR1 LGHDT, CDR2 YNNKEL (reference sequence). This CDR3 has 13 amino acids. The chain's CDR3 is CASSQQGRYEQYF. The CDR3 DNA reads as TGTGCCAGCAGCCAACAGGGCAGGTACGAGCAGTACTTC.

The rearrangement uses TRBV7-2 and TRBJ2-5; 7 bases fit TRBD2. The CDR3 has 13 amino acids. Germline CDR1 and CDR2: SGHTA and FQGNSA. J lost 5 bases, V lost 10 bases, and 10 bases had no gene match. In DNA form, the CDR3 reads TGTGCCACTGGAGGCGGGAGTAGGGAGACCCAGTACTTC. Protein product: CATGGGSRETQYF.

About this clone: One end of the junction does not line up with germline, which may come from a read error. The rearrangement uses TRBV28 and TRBJ1-4; D gene uncertain. Germline CDR1 and CDR2: MDHEN and SYDVKM. The CDR3 totals 12 residues. CDR3 bases: TGTGCCAGCAGTTCCCTCGGAGGGCCGCTGGGGTTT. Amino acid sequence: CASSSLGGPLGF.

The chain couples TRBV9 to TRBJ2-5, with 13 nucleotides matching TRBD2. Germline CDR1 is SGDLS and CDR2 is YYNGEE. The V segment lost 0 bases and the J segment 3 bases; nucleotides outside the gene matches: 2. This CDR3 region has 16 residues. CDR3 region: CASSVGTSGGKETQYF. The DNA for the CDR3 is TGTGCCAGCAGCGTAGGGACTAGCGGGGGAAAAGAGACCCAGTACTTC.

The chain links TRBV9 to TRBJ1-5; TRBD1 aligns across 8 bases. The germline V gene encodes CDR1 SGDLS and CDR2 YYNGEE. The CDR3 runs to 14 residues. V dropped 2 bases and J dropped 7; count of bases not matched to a gene: 5. CDR3 protein: CASSVGQAGQPQHF. The CDR3 DNA reads as TGTGCCAGCAGCGTGGGACAGGCCGGACAGCCCCAGCATTTT.

The J gene is TRBJ1-6, the V gene TRBV3-1 (or the pseudogene TRBV3-2); TRBD1 agrees at 7 bases. Unmatched junction bases numbered 17, after V lost 4 bases and J lost 8 bases. The V gene's germline CDR1 is LGHDT and CDR2 YNNKEL (reference sequence). This CDR3 has 18 residues. The CDR3: CASSPHRGRLYGDSPLHF. The CDR3 coding sequence is TGTGCCAGCAGCCCCCACAGGGGAAGGCTGTATGGCGATTCACCCCTCCACTTT.

The chain employs TRBV5-1 and TRBJ2-3; 7 nucleotides align to TRBD2. Germline lookup yields CDR1 SGHRS and CDR2 YFSETQ. The CDR3 spans 15 residues. Trimming cost V 4 bases and J 3 bases; bases outside gene matches: 8. CDR3 amino acids: CASSPSLGGTDTQYF. CDR3 nucleotide sequence: TGCGCCAGCAGCCCCTCGTTGGGGGGGACAGATACGCAGTATTTT.

This clone was counted once. J is TRBJ2-5 and V is TRBV7-2; 9 positions match TRBD1. Germline CDR1 SGHTA, CDR2 FQGNSA. The junction had 4 bases not matched to a gene; V was cut back by 4 bases and J by 4 bases. The CDR3 has 14 amino acids. CDR3 amino acids: CASSSGQGRETQYF. The CDR3 region has the DNA TGTGCCAGCAGCTCCGGACAGGGGAGAGAGACCCAGTACTTC. Combining the CDR3 with reference TRBV7-2 and TRBJ2-5 gives the whole variable domain GAGVSQSPSNKVTEKGKDVELRCDPISGHTALYWYRQSLGQGLEFLIYFQGNSAPDKSGLPSDRFSAERTGGSVSTLTIQRTQQEDSAVYLCASSSGQGRETQYFGPGTRLLVL.

Only a few counts were recorded for this clone. The chain uses TRBV7-9 and TRBJ2-7; 8 bases match TRBD1. CDR1 SEHNR and CDR2 FQNEAQ come from the germline V gene (reference sequence). Trimming removed 5 bases from V and 0 bases from J; junction bases left unmatched: 9. The CDR3 is made up of 16 amino acids. This CDR3 is CASSQGQGISSYEQYF. DNA for the CDR3: TGTGCCAGCAGCCAAGGACAGGGTATAAGCTCCTACGAGCAGTACTTC.

The chain carries TRBV29-1 and TRBJ1-4; D gene ambiguous. CDR1 is SQVTM, CDR2 ANQGSEA, per germline. This CDR3 has 12 residues. V was trimmed by 6 bases and J by 2 bases, leaving 7 bases between them. The CDR3 DNA follows: TGCAGCGTCGGACGGACTAATGAAAAACTGTTTTTT. This translates into CSVGRTNEKLFF.

This clone showed up just once. V is TRBV21-1 and J is TRBJ2-7. TRBV21-1 is noted as a pseudogene. CDR3 length equals 16 residues. This CDR3 is CASSNEKGWVHYEQYF. CDR3 in DNA: TGTGCTAGCAGCAATGAAAAAGGATGGGTACACTACGAGCAGTACTTC.

This clone was seen a single time. The chain carries TRBV11-3 and TRBJ2-3; a possible D gene is TRBD2 (5 bases). V lost 0 bases and J lost 1, with 17 bases in between. This CDR3 has 18 residues. In germline, CDR1 is SGHNT, CDR2 YENEEA. The CDR3 spells CASSLDGPDSAGTDTQYF. The CDR3 region has the DNA TGTGCCAGCAGCTTAGATGGTCCGGACTCAGCTGGCACAGATACGCAGTATTTT.

The chain joins TRBV10-3 to TRBJ1-1; perhaps TRBD1 as D (5 bases). The CDR3 covers 13 residues. Germline V CDR1 and CDR2: ENHRY, SYGVKD. V lost 7 bases and J lost 5, with 14 bases in between. CDR3 in DNA: TGTGCCATCACCTCCTACGGGGGGACTGAAGCTTTCTTT. It is translated as CAITSYGGTEAFF.

This rearrangement joins TRBV19 to TRBJ2-6; D is tentatively TRBD1 or TRBD2 (5 bases each). Looked up from germline, CDR1 is LNHDA and CDR2 is SQIVND (reference sequence). This CDR3 is 15 amino acids long. V shed 5 bases and J shed 2 bases, with 10 bases lying between them. The CDR3 coding sequence is TGTGCCAGTAGTGGGCAGGGAGCTGGGGCCAACGTCCTGACTTTC. This translates into CASSGQGAGANVLTF.

The table lists this clone with a count of one. J is TRBJ2-3 and V is TRBV3-1 (or the pseudogene TRBV3-2), with D uncertain. Between the trimmed V and J ends, which lost 1 base and 5 bases, there was a span of 4 bases. The CDR3 is 12 residues long. From germline, CDR1 is LGHDT and CDR2 YNNKEL (reference sequence). DNA for the CDR3: TGTGCCAGCAGCCAAGTGGGAGATACGCAGTATTTT. Residues: CASSQVGDTQYF.

This CDR3 reads CASSLEGSEQFF. For the CDR3, the DNA is TGTGCCAGCAGCTTAGAGGGGAGTGAGCAGTTCTTC. The V gene is TRBV11-3, the J gene TRBJ2-1; TRBD2 is a possible D gene (5 bases). Trimming removed 0 bases at V and 9 bases at J, with 6 bases between. Germline V CDR1 and CDR2: SGHNT, YENEEA. CDR3 length equals 12 residues.

The chain couples TRBV29-1 to TRBJ2-5; D is ambiguous. The CDR3 has 12 residues. V lost 7 bases to trimming and J lost 1 base, with 10 bases between them. Germline V gives CDR1 SQVTM, CDR2 ANQGSEA. The CDR3 spells CSADAFQETQYF. The CDR3 bases are TGCAGCGCTGATGCCTTCCAAGAGACCCAGTACTTC.

This clone is a singleton in its sample. This chain links TRBV19 with TRBJ2-1; D perhaps matches TRBD1 (5 bases). V lost 3 bases and J 10 bases, leaving 13 bases between the germline ends. This CDR3 contains 13 residues. Germline CDR1 reads LNHDA; CDR2 reads SQIVND (reference sequence). CDR3 sequence (DNA): TGTGCCAGTAGTATGCTAGGGGCCTCAGAGCAGTTCTTC. Its protein is CASSMLGASEQFF.

The CDR3 loop is CARSLTVRRTNYEQYV. The CDR3 DNA reads as TGTGCCAGAAGCCTCACAGTGAGGAGAACGAACTACGAGCAGTACGTC. The rearrangement links TRBV7-5 to TRBJ2-7. TRBV7-5 is a recognized pseudogene. The CDR3 extends over 16 amino acids.

The CDR3 region is CASSEDYEQYF. The CDR3 DNA is TGTGCCAGTAGTGAGGACTACGAGCAGTACTTC. The rearrangement links TRBV19 to TRBJ2-7; D ambiguous. V shed 5 bases and J shed 3 bases, with 5 bases lying between them. The CDR3 contains 11 residues. Germline CDR1 reads LNHDA; CDR2 reads SQIVND (reference sequence).

This chain connects TRBV9 to TRBJ2-1, with 7 bases identical to TRBD2. Germline-derived CDR1 and CDR2 are SGDLS and YYNGEE. With V trimmed by 5 bases and J by 7 bases, 12 bases remained unmatched. This CDR3 is 15 amino acids long. The CDR3 bases are TGTGCCAGCAGGGATTTGTGGGAGGGTTCAAATGAGCAGTTCTTC. Protein: CASRDLWEGSNEQFF.

This chain links TRBV6-2 or TRBV6-3 with TRBJ2-2; D is unresolved. Germline loops: CDR1 MNHEY, CDR2 SVGEGT. Deletions cut 2 bases from V and 3 bases from J, with 4 bases between. This CDR3 spans 13 amino acids. The CDR3 coding sequence is TGTGCCAGCAGTTACACGGACACCGGGGAGCTGTTTTTT. Its protein is CASSYTDTGELFF.

This chain joins TRBV7-9 and TRBJ1-4; 7 positions agree with TRBD1. This CDR3 has 17 amino acids. V trimming: 3 bases; J trimming: 8 bases; junction bases outside the gene matches: 15. Germline V gene lookup returns CDR1 SEHNR and CDR2 FQNEAQ (reference sequence). The DNA of the CDR3 is TGTGCCAGCAGCTTCACTCCGGGACAGCCTAAAGGGGAAAAACTGTTTTTT. Translating it yields CASSFTPGQPKGEKLFF.

This chain joins TRBV6-1 and TRBJ2-3; 7 bases align to TRBD1. CDR1 is MNHNS, CDR2 SASEGT, per germline. The CDR3 length is 15 residues. The V and J ends lost 2 bases and 1 base, in that order; junction bases with no gene match: 3. The CDR3 sequence is CASSEITGGTDTQYF. CDR3 DNA: TGTGCCAGCAGTGAAATAACAGGGGGCACAGATACGCAGTATTTT.

This clone was observed a few times. The gene calls are TRBV19 and TRBJ2-1; TRBD2 matches at 12 bases. This CDR3 is built from 17 residues. The germline gives CDR1 LNHDA, CDR2 SQIVND (reference sequence). Losses at the gene ends were 4 bases for V and 6 bases for J; bases not matched to a gene: 10. This CDR3 reads CASSSRTPSGGANEQFF. The CDR3 bases are TGTGCCAGTAGTAGCAGGACTCCTAGCGGGGGGGCCAATGAGCAGTTCTTC.

The V call is TRBV12-3 or TRBV12-4, the J call TRBJ2-5; weak D call: TRBD1 (5 bases). V lost 4 bases and J lost 0, with 6 bases in between. The CDR3 is made up of 13 amino acids. The CDR3 DNA reads as TGTGCCAGCAGTTGGGGCTACCAAGAGACCCAGTACTTC. It codes for CASSWGYQETQYF.